The source of this T cell receptor (beta chain) is a study of blood T cell repertoires in COVID-19. The overall study: Spain, Italy and the United States supplied samples that represented acute and convalescent COVID-19. From T cells, B-cell-depleted T cells, or PBMCs came the material, which was cDNA or gDNA.

This clone has a handful of counts. The ends were cut back, 6 bases at V and 8 bases at J, with 14 bases in the middle. Per germline, CDR1 KGHSH and CDR2 LQKENI. The CDR3 sequence is 13 residues long. As originally analysed: Estimated nucleated cell counts came from reference gene primer amplification. Some clones are missing from TCRdb's copy, which holds only in-frame ones; the method was immunoSEQ multiplex PCR. The D gene and trimming were derived from the DNA, and the V and J assignments and clone size from that table. Of roughly 670,000 clones in the sample, around 90% were seen once. This chain joins TRBV18 and TRBJ2-4, with D possibly being TRBD1 (5 bases). The material sequenced was peripheral blood. This TCR was recovered from a woman younger than 30 with acute or convalescent COVID-19. The CDR3: CASSPTVVDIQYF. The DNA for the CDR3 is TGTGCCAGCTCCCCGACAGTTGTGGACATTCAGTACTTC.